The source of this T cell receptor (beta chain) is a study of radiotherapy plus CTLA-4 blockade in lung cancer. Study overall: Among enrolled patients, 15% to 20% responded and about 30% achieved disease control.

Study findings and constraints: Reportedly, early blood T cell clone dynamics best predicted response, with interferon-beta. There was expansion of tumor-derived TCR clones in blood after radiotherapy plus ipilimumab.

Focal radiation plus CTLA-4 blockade with ipilimumab was administered to patients who had chemo-refractory metastatic non-small-cell lung cancer. This table comes from immunoSEQ multiplex PCR, and its TCRdb copy is limited to in-frame clones, with some not included. The table has 28,000 or so clones, around four fifths seen once. As to this clone: The antigen remains undetermined.

Germline trimming cut 5 bases from V and 5 bases from J; bases unmatched to any gene: 3. CDR3 length: 13 residues. In germline, CDR1 is MGHDK, CDR2 SYGVNS. Sequences were derived from peripheral blood, sampled from a patient treated with radiotherapy plus ipilimumab. The sequence derives from a human donor with non-small cell lung cancer who had stable disease on radiotherapy plus ipilimumab. J is TRBJ2-1 and V is TRBV25-1; TRBD1 matches at 7 bases. The CDR3 bases are TGTGCCAGCAGTCTGACAGGGCACAATGAGCAGTTCTTC. This gives the protein CASSLTGHNEQFF.